This record covers a single T cell receptor (beta chain). This sample is part of a study of blood T cell repertoires in COVID-19. At the level of the study: Researchers got acute and convalescent COVID-19 samples from the United States, Italy and Spain. T cells, B-cell-depleted T cells, or PBMCs supplied cDNA or gDNA.

Clones were read by immunoSEQ multiplex PCR, and TCRdb kept only the in-frame ones, dropping some. The sample contains over 200,000 clones, approximately 86% of which appear only once. The clonotype comes from a man aged 35 to 55 who had recovered from COVID-19. Sequencing was carried out using peripheral blood.

This CDR3 reads CASSNSGDSPLHF. The CDR3 bases are TGTGCCAGCAGTAACAGCGGTGATTCACCCCTCCACTTT. V usage is TRBV12-3 or TRBV12-4 and J usage is TRBJ1-6; D is undetermined. V gave up 5 bases and J gave up 8 bases, with 10 bases separating them. CDR3 length equals 13 residues.